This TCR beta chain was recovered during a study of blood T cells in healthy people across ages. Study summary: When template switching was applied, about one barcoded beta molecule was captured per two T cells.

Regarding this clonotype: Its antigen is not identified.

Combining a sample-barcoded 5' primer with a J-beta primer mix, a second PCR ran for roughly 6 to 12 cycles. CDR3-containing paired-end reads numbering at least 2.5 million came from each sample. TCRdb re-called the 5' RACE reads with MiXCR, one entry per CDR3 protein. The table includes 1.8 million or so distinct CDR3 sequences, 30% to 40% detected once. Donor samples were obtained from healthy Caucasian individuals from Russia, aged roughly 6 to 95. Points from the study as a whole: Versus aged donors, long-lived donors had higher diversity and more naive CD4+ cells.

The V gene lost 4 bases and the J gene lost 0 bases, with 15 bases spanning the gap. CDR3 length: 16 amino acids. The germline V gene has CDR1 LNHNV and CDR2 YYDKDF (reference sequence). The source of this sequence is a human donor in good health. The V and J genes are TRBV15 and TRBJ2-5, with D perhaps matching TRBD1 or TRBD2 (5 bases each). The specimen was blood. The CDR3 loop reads CATSKGTASYQETQYF. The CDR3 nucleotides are TGTGCCACCAGCAAGGGGACCGCTTCTTACCAAGAGACCCAGTACTTC.